The entry that follows covers one T cell receptor (beta chain) sequence. All unsorted peripheral T cells were captured because whole blood was used without fractionation. Germline V gene lookup returns CDR1 DFQATT and CDR2 SNEGSKA (reference sequence). The trim removed 1 base at V and 8 bases at J, leaving 14 bases unmatched. The CDR3 sequence is 18 residues long. This sample is drawn from a study of HIV-infected patients and healthy controls. Study as a whole: Total CDR3 counts per chain did not differ significantly between patients and controls.

cDNA was made from about 510 ng RNA using alpha and beta constant primers. Separate chain-specific third strand synthesis with multiplexing indices produced the alpha and beta libraries. TCRdb recomputed calls from the 5' RACE reads with MiXCR, one row per CDR3 protein. The table records 3,500 to 4,500 distinct CDR3 sequences, less than 9.5% of them present only once. Sequences were derived from blood, sampled before antiretroviral therapy. This clonotype originated in an adult with HIV infection. The V and J genes are TRBV20-1 and TRBJ1-6; 10 bases fit TRBD1. The chain's CDR3 is CSARASGQGTRLYSPLHF. CDR3 coding DNA: TGCAGTGCTAGAGCGTCGGGACAGGGGACCCGACTATATTCACCCCTCCACTTT.